One and the same sample provided the 32 T cell receptor beta chains below, sequenced in a study of CXCR3-negative and CXCR3-positive naive CD8 T cells. 5' RACE with UMI labels generated the TRB cDNA libraries. From the 5' RACE reads, TCRdb lists one entry per CDR3 protein and no DNA. The sample shows 45,000 or so distinct CDR3 sequences, and about 11% sits with its ten largest clones. Sequenced material: memory CD8+ T cells from blood. The receptors shown here come from a human donor in good health. Some clones in this sample may be carry-over from other donors' samples.

The chain uses TRBV15 and TRBJ1-3. CDR1 and CDR2 (germline): LNHNV, YYDKDF (reference sequence). This CDR3 contains 17 residues. The CDR3 spells CATSRDRYGSSGNTIYF.

The chain has TRBV7-3 and TRBJ1-1. The CDR3 loop spans 14 amino acids. The germline CDR1 and CDR2 sequences are SGHTA and FQGTGA. The CDR3 protein is CASSIGFSGTEAFF.

This chain links TRBV6-4 with TRBJ1-2; there is no DNA to check the TCRdb D call of TRBD1. CDR1 is MRHNA, CDR2 SNTAGT, per germline. The CDR3 is 15 amino acids. The CDR3 sequence: CASSTSGGLNYGYTF.

Here the CDR3 reads CASSVGPSYNEQFF. This sequence joins TRBV9 and TRBJ2-1. The germline CDR1 and CDR2 sequences are SGDLS and YYNGEE. The CDR3 runs to 14 residues.

The chain recombines TRBV5-1 with TRBJ2-7; the TRBD2 assignment by TCRdb is unverifiable without DNA. This CDR3 is built from 13 residues. Germline V gives CDR1 SGHRS, CDR2 YFSETQ. CDR3 in amino acids: CASRVSGIYEQYF. Full variable domain (missing parts from reference TRBV5-1 and TRBJ2-7): KAGVTQTPRYLIKTRGQQVTLSCSPISGHRSVSWYQQTPGQGLQFLFEYFSETQRNKGNFPGRFSGRQFSNSRSEMNVSTLELGDSALYLCASRVSGIYEQYFGPGTRLTVT.

J is TRBJ2-7 and V is TRBV7-9; TCRdb proposes TRBD2, but this gene call is untestable without DNA. There are 15 residues in the CDR3. Germline loops: CDR1 SEHNR, CDR2 FQNEAQ (reference sequence). The CDR3 sequence: CASSFLPSSPYEQYF.

The chain couples TRBV29-1 to TRBJ2-7. This CDR3 is 13 amino acids long. Germline V CDR1 and CDR2: SQVTM, ANQGSEA. CDR3 loop: CSVDISGSYEQYF.

V gene TRBV6-2 or TRBV6-3 combines with J gene TRBJ2-3; TCRdb outputs TRBD1, but without DNA this stays unchecked. Germline V lookup: CDR1 MNHEY, CDR2 SVGEGT. This CDR3 has 15 residues. The CDR3 protein is CASSYSRGQADTQYF.

This chain connects TRBV2 to TRBJ1-2; the TCRdb D gene call, TRBD1, has no DNA to confirm it. The germline V gene encodes CDR1 SNHLY and CDR2 FYNNEI. CDR3 size: 16 residues. This CDR3 reads CASSRWQQGAKDGYTF.

V is TRBV4-2 and J is TRBJ2-1; checking the TCRdb D call of TRBD2 is not possible without DNA. CDR3 length: 11 amino acids. The V gene's germline CDR1 is LGHNA and CDR2 YNFKEQ. CDR3 sequence: CASNGGFEQFF.

V and J are TRBV21-1 and TRBJ2-4; no DNA is available, so the TRBD1 call from TCRdb remains unchecked. TRBV21-1 is annotated as a pseudogene. CDR3 length equals 18 residues. CDR3 in amino acids: CASSKEQTAGLAKNIQYF.

This chain joins TRBV7-6 and TRBJ2-5. The CDR3 is 13 residues long. Germline V gene lookup returns CDR1 SGHVS and CDR2 FNYEAQ. The CDR3 region is CASSGEAQETQYF.

The chain combines TRBV20-1 with TRBJ1-1; the D gene TCRdb calls, TRBD1, cannot be checked with no DNA. Germline V gene lookup returns CDR1 DFQATT and CDR2 SNEGSKA (reference sequence). This CDR3 is 12 amino acids long. The CDR3 reads CSARPRETEAFF.

This rearrangement joins TRBV25-1 to TRBJ1-2; without DNA, the TCRdb call of TRBD1 cannot be checked. Germline V gene data show CDR1 as MGHDK and CDR2 as SYGVNS. CDR3 length: 15 residues. CDR3 protein: CASSGLWTGEYGYTF.

This chain links TRBV12-3 or TRBV12-4 with TRBJ2-5. CDR3 size: 11 residues. CDR3 sequence: CASSFGQTQYF.

The rearrangement uses TRBV5-6 and TRBJ1-1. The CDR3 is 13 amino acids. Germline V CDR1 and CDR2: SGHDT, YYEEEE. This CDR3 is CASSFLVSTEAFF.

V and J are TRBV4-3 and TRBJ2-1. Germline lookup yields CDR1 LGHNA and CDR2 YSLEER. The CDR3 is 15 amino acids. The CDR3: CASSHGGSSYNEQFF.

The chain is built from TRBV28 and TRBJ2-1; TCRdb selects TRBD2, and the lack of DNA leaves this call unchecked. The germline V gene has CDR1 MDHEN and CDR2 SYDVKM. This CDR3 is 12 amino acids long. The CDR3 loop reads CASSLNRAPRFF.

V is TRBV7-9 and J is TRBJ1-6; TCRdb reports TRBD1, a call that lacks DNA to check it against. Germline V CDR1 and CDR2: SEHNR, FQNEAQ (reference sequence). This CDR3 spans 14 amino acids. The CDR3 protein is CASSIGGQDSPLHF.

This chain links TRBV7-2 with TRBJ2-3; TCRdb's D gene call, TRBD1, goes unchecked for lack of DNA. The CDR3 covers 16 residues. Germline V CDR1 and CDR2: SGHTA, FQGNSA. The CDR3 loop reads CASSSGTADRTDTQYF.

V is TRBV27 and J is TRBJ2-1; without DNA, the TCRdb call of TRBD1 cannot be checked. Germline V gene sequence: CDR1 MNHEY, CDR2 SMNVEV (reference sequence). This CDR3 is built from 15 residues. CDR3 sequence: CASSLTGGAFDEQFF.

The V call is TRBV6-6, the J call TRBJ2-5; TCRdb reports TRBD1, a call that lacks DNA to check it against. The CDR3 sequence is 15 residues long. Germline V CDR1 and CDR2: MNHNY, SVGAGI (reference sequence). Here the CDR3 reads CASSPLGQISETQYF.

Here the CDR3 reads CSVELGSRNTGELFF. This rearrangement joins TRBV29-1 to TRBJ2-2. This CDR3 has 15 amino acids. In germline, CDR1 is SQVTM, CDR2 ANQGSEA.

This chain uses TRBV4-1 with TRBJ2-7; the D call of TRBD1 rests on TCRdb alone, since no DNA is present to check it. This CDR3 has 15 residues. Germline loops: CDR1 MGHRA, CDR2 YSYEKL. CDR3 protein: CASSQDPTGAYEQYF.

The CDR3 is CASSLSGPEAFF. This rearrangement joins TRBV6-6 to TRBJ1-1; absent DNA, TCRdb's TRBD1 call cannot be checked. Germline assignment: CDR1 MNHNY and CDR2 SVGAGI (reference sequence). The CDR3 runs 12 residues.

The chain links TRBV6-2 or TRBV6-3 to TRBJ2-7; TCRdb picks TRBD2, but there is no DNA to check that call. CDR1 is MNHEY and CDR2 is SVGEGT in the germline V gene. This CDR3 comprises 14 residues. This CDR3 is CASIGNWGLSEQYF.

The CDR3 here is CSARDRLSSTGELSF. J is TRBJ2-2 and V is TRBV20-1; checking the TCRdb D call of TRBD1 is not possible without DNA. The CDR3 consists of 15 residues. Germline V gives CDR1 DFQATT, CDR2 SNEGSKA (reference sequence).

CDR3 amino acids: CASSLGLISGNTIYF. V is TRBV7-8 and J is TRBJ1-3. The CDR3 sequence is 15 residues long. Germline CDR1 reads SGHVS; CDR2 reads FQNEAQ. The full variable domain, with the rest looked up from reference TRBV7-8 and TRBJ1-3, is GAGVSQSPRYKVAKRGQDVALRCDPISGHVSLFWYQQALGQGPEFLTYFQNEAQLDKSGLPSDRFFAERPEGSVSTLKIQRTQQEDSAVYLCASSLGLISGNTIYFGEGSWLTVV.

The chain combines TRBV4-2 with TRBJ2-1; there is no DNA to check the TCRdb D call of TRBD2. This CDR3 has 17 amino acids. Germline CDR1 is LGHNA and CDR2 is YNFKEQ. The CDR3 region is CASSRKTSGGLYNEQFF.

This chain links TRBV5-1 with TRBJ1-1; TCRdb proposes TRBD1, but this gene call is untestable without DNA. The CDR3 is made up of 13 amino acids. Germline values: CDR1 SGHRS, CDR2 YFSETQ. The CDR3 spells CASRPPVGTEAFF.

The genes are TRBV7-9 and TRBJ1-1. CDR3 size: 12 residues. CDR1 SEHNR and CDR2 FQNEAQ come from the germline V gene (reference sequence). The CDR3 reads CASSARPTEAFF. Using reference TRBV7-9 and TRBJ1-1 for the parts outside the CDR3, the full variable domain is DTGVSQNPRHKITKRGQNVTFRCDPISEHNRLYWYRQTLGQGPEFLTYFQNEAQLEKSRLLSDRFSAERPKGSFSTLEIQRTEQGDSAMYLCASSARPTEAFFGQGTRLTVV.

The chain is built from TRBV29-1 and TRBJ2-7; TCRdb's assignment of TRBD1 cannot be checked, as there is no DNA. CDR3 size: 15 residues. Germline loops: CDR1 SQVTM, CDR2 ANQGSEA. CDR3 protein: CSVERRTGGSYEQYF.